This entry concerns a single T cell receptor (beta chain). The antigen remains unidentified. This entry belongs to a study of CD8+CD57+ T cells in acquired aplastic anemia. Across the study: Sorted CD4+ and CD8+ cell DNA averaged around 3.5 ug. Reads per healthy sample averaged approximately 10 million (CD4+) and 11.0 million (CD8+).

Investigators profiled TCR beta VDJ and CDR3 from genomic DNA template. TCRdb analysed the reads with MiXCR anew, one entry per CDR3 protein. This sample has over 40,000 distinct CDR3 sequences; 55% to 75% occur once, and the top ten carry approximately 34%. Findings and limits, study-wide: CD8+ Simpson's diversity in patients was not significantly different from that in controls.

Sequenced: sorted CD4+, CD8+, or CD8+CD57+ T cells (not recorded which) from PBMCs. The TCR sequence derives from a human donor in good health, serving as a control.

In DNA form, the CDR3 reads TGTGCCAGCAGCGCCGACACAGGGAAGGGGAACACCATATATTTT. Translated, it gives CASSADTGKGNTIYF. This rearrangement joins TRBV5-4 to TRBJ1-3; D might be TRBD1 (6 bases). Germline CDR1 is SGHNT and CDR2 is YYREEE (reference sequence). CDR3 length: 15 amino acids. V lost 4 bases to trimming and J lost 7 bases, with 18 bases between them. Drawing the rest from reference TRBV5-4 and TRBJ1-3, the complete variable domain is ETGVTQSPTHLIKTRGQQVTLRCSSQSGHNTVSWYQQALGQGPQFIFQYYREEENGRGNFPPRFSGLQFPNYSSELNVNALELDDSALYLCASSADTGKGNTIYFGEGSWLTVV.